Below, one TCR beta chain is given with its context. Its specificity is not known. The sample is drawn from a study of a mutant IDH1 vaccine in newly diagnosed glioma. Study-level information: Weeks 1, 3, 5, 7, 11, 15, 19 and 23 were when patients received their eight vaccinations. Findings and limits, study-wide: Top-clonotype changes in peripheral T cells seemed unrelated to pseudoprogression.

Time point described: week 5, during vaccination. In every dose of vaccine, 300 ug of mutant IDH1 20-mer peptide was given alongside topical imiquimod. Here immunoSEQ multiplex PCR was the method, and the copy in TCRdb shows in-frame clones only, minus some. The sample shows 25,000 to 30,000 clones, 80% to 90% of them seen only once. The sequenced sample was PBMCs, obtained from a glioma patient whose treatment included an IDH1 peptide vaccine. This receptor was taken from a man aged 18 to 29 with glioma.

In nucleotides, the CDR3 is TGTGCCAGCAGCGTAGGGCGGGGTAGCGGTCGCACCGGGGAGCTGTTTTTT. Its protein is CASSVGRGSGRTGELFF. V usage is TRBV9 and J usage is TRBJ2-2; D is possibly TRBD2 (6 bases). Trimming took 0 bases from V and 4 from J, leaving 16 bases between them. Per the germline V gene, CDR1 is SGDLS and CDR2 is YYNGEE. This CDR3 spans 17 amino acids.